The rows below give T cell receptor beta chains drawn from one sample of a study of cytomegalovirus exposure and HLA in healthy donors. Produced via immunoSEQ multiplex PCR; TCRdb's table is partial and in-frame only. The sample lists about 140,000 clones; 76% were seen once. Material for sequencing was PBMCs. The receptors stem from a male donor in good health and CMV-seronegative. Each CDR3 is given with its conserved first and last residue. The order of the fields is D gene, clone size, J gene, V gene, CDR3 length, CDR3 protein, CDR3 DNA. A D gene is named only where the DNA matches it firmly. Clone size appears in some rows only: once, few, many, or a class for an expanded clone.

>-|-|TRBJ1-5|TRBV5-8|16
CASRGMRDGDSQPQHF
TGTGCCAGCAGGGGAATGCGGGACGGAGACTCTCAGCCCCAGCATTTT
>-|-|TRBJ1-1|TRBV19|13
CASSTRDRTEAFF
TGTGCCAGTAGTACCCGGGATCGCACTGAAGCTTTCTTT
>TRBD2|-|TRBJ2-7|TRBV19|15
CASRWRGGSGYEQYF
TGTGCCAGTAGATGGCGGGGGGGGAGTGGCTACGAGCAGTACTTC
>-|-|TRBJ1-2|TRBV6-1|17
CASSEPGGRSFRYGYTF
TGTGCCAGCAGTGAACCGGGTGGTCGTAGTTTCCGCTATGGCTACACCTTC
>-|-|TRBJ1-1|TRBV6-1|16
CASSDLQGRSVGEAFF
TGTGCCAGCAGTGATTTGCAGGGAAGATCGGTGGGTGAAGCTTTCTTT
>TRBD2|few|TRBJ2-5|TRBV15|15
CATSRVLAGADEQYF
TGTGCCACCAGCAGAGTTTTAGCGGGAGCTGATGAGCAGTACTTC
>-|once|TRBJ2-7|TRBV7-9|14
CASSSTTGFYEQYF
TGTGCCAGCAGCTCAACGACAGGCTTCTACGAGCAGTACTTC
>-|-|TRBJ1-6|TRBV7-3|14
CASSLGGKEAPLHF
TGTGCCAGCAGCTTAGGGGGGAAAGAGGCACCCCTCCACTTT
>TRBD2|few|TRBJ2-5|TRBV7-2|16
CASSLGLAGAQETQYF
TGTGCCAGCAGCCTTGGACTAGCGGGGGCCCAAGAGACCCAGTACTTC
>-|-|TRBJ1-6|TRBV4-3|16
CASSQDGVSYNSPLHF
TGCGCCAGCAGCCAAGATGGAGTCTCCTATAATTCACCCCTCCACTTT
>-|-|TRBJ1-1|TRBV7-2|13
CASSLVRSTEAFF
TGTGCCAGCAGCTTAGTGAGGAGCACTGAAGCTTTCTTT
>-|-|TRBJ1-2|TRBV29-1|14
CSAPTGPGDYGYTF
TGCAGCGCCCCCACAGGGCCTGGCGACTATGGCTACACCTTC
>TRBD2|-|TRBJ2-7|TRBV27|17
CASSSLAGVPRPREQYF
TGTGCCAGCAGTTCACTAGCGGGAGTGCCCCGACCGCGAGAGCAGTACTTC
>TRBD1|-|TRBJ1-4|TRBV4-3|16
CASSQVLGTGGEKLFF
TGCGCCAGCAGCCAAGTACTGGGTACAGGGGGCGAAAAACTGTTTTTT
>TRBD2|-|TRBJ2-1|TRBV7-9|18
CASSSPGLAGVGNNEQFF
TGTGCCAGCAGCTCGCCGGGACTAGCGGGAGTCGGGAACAATGAGCAGTTCTTC
>-|-|TRBJ2-5|TRBV5-5|16
CASSRIGGLGQETQYF
TGTGCCAGCAGCCGGATTGGGGGACTTGGGCAAGAGACCCAGTACTTC
>TRBD1|-|TRBJ2-5|TRBV4-1|14
CASSQTGYQETQYF
TGCGCCAGCAGCCAGACAGGGTACCAAGAGACCCAGTACTTC
>-|-|TRBJ2-7|TRBV21-1|16
CASSKDLFCGAHEQYF
TGTGCCAGCAGCAAAGATCTCTTTTGCGGGGCCCACGAGCAGTACTTC
>TRBD1|-|TRBJ1-5|TRBV7-9|14
CASSPDRGNQPQHF
TGTGCCAGCAGCCCTGACAGGGGTAATCAGCCCCAGCATTTT
>TRBD1|-|TRBJ1-5|TRBV27|14
CASSPETGVQPQHF
TGTGCCAGCAGTCCGGAGACAGGGGTCCAGCCCCAGCATTTT
>TRBD2|-|TRBJ2-1|TRBV19|17
CASSIGLAGASHNEQFF
TGTGCCAGTAGTATAGGACTAGCGGGAGCTTCCCACAATGAGCAGTTCTTC
>-|-|TRBJ2-5|TRBV5-6|13
CASSLLQQETQYF
TGTGCCAGCAGCTTGTTGCAGCAAGAGACCCAGTACTTC
>TRBD1|-|TRBJ2-7|TRBV19|13
CASGGQGAYEQYF
TGTGCCAGCGGGGGACAGGGGGCCTACGAGCAGTACTTC
>-|-|TRBJ2-2|TRBV29-1|14
CSVRRGGETGELFF
TGCAGCGTTCGGAGGGGGGGGGAGACCGGGGAGCTGTTTTTT
>-|-|TRBJ2-2|TRBV6-1|13
CAGDRSNTGELFF
TGTGCCGGAGACAGGTCGAACACCGGGGAGCTGTTTTTT
>-|-|TRBJ1-5|TRBV5-6|16
CASSLRAGVSNQPQHF
TGTGCCAGCAGCCTCCGGGCGGGGGTGAGCAATCAGCCCCAGCATTTT
>TRBD1|-|TRBJ2-3|TRBV11-3|16
CASSSPRDRGTDTQYF
TGTGCCAGCAGCTCCCCCCGGGACAGGGGCACAGATACGCAGTATTTT
>-|-|TRBJ2-2|TRBV5-6|18
CASSLVTGATANTGELFF
TGTGCCAGCAGCTTGGTTACAGGAGCTACCGCGAACACCGGGGAGCTGTTTTTT
>-|-|TRBJ1-5|TRBV19|15
CASRSVGRWNQPQHF
TGTGCCAGTAGGTCTGTCGGGAGGTGGAATCAGCCCCAGCATTTT
>TRBD1|once|TRBJ1-3|TRBV18|17
CASAQPGQDFSGNTIYF
TGTGCCAGCGCACAACCGGGACAGGACTTCTCTGGAAACACCATATATTTT
>TRBD1|-|TRBJ2-3|TRBV19|14
CASMAGQGTDTQYF
TGTGCCAGTATGGCGGGACAGGGAACAGATACGCAGTATTTT
>-|-|TRBJ1-5|TRBV28|15
CASSREGGWNQPQHF
TGTGCCAGCAGTCGCGAGGGGGGGTGGAATCAGCCCCAGCATTTT
>-|-|TRBJ1-2|TRBV2|12
CASSVLVEGYTF
TGTGCCAGCAGTGTGCTGGTGGAGGGCTACACCTTC
>TRBD2|-|TRBJ2-3|TRBV12-5|15
CASGHGGGGLDTQYF
TGTGCTAGTGGCCACGGCGGGGGGGGCCTAGATACGCAGTATTTT
>-|-|TRBJ2-7|TRBV28|12
CASSPPSNAQYF
TGTGCCAGCAGTCCCCCTTCTAACGCGCAGTACTTC
>-|-|TRBJ2-7|TRBV29-1|13
CSVGASGAYEQYF
TGCAGCGTTGGGGCCTCCGGGGCCTACGAGCAGTACTTC
>TRBD1|-|TRBJ2-1|TRBV9|13
CASSGTGFNEQFF
TGTGCCAGCAGCGGGACAGGGTTTAATGAGCAGTTCTTC
>-|once|TRBJ1-5|TRBV28|13
CASSLWGGQPQHF
TGTGCCAGCAGTTTATGGGGGGGTCAGCCCCAGCATTTT
>TRBD1|-|TRBJ2-7|TRBV7-2|16
CASSLDRDRGFHEQYF
TGTGCCAGCAGCTTAGACCGGGACAGGGGCTTCCACGAGCAGTACTTC
>-|-|TRBJ2-3|TRBV21-1|17
CASSRTLWFTSTDTQYF
TGTGCCAGCAGTCGCACCCTTTGGTTTACTAGCACAGATACGCAGTATTTT
>-|-|TRBJ2-3|TRBV5-1|15
CASSFSGVSTDTQYF
TGCGCCAGCAGCTTTAGCGGAGTAAGCACAGATACGCAGTATTTT
>-|-|TRBJ2-7|TRBV28|12
CASSGYPHEQYF
TGTGCCAGCTCAGGGTACCCCCACGAGCAGTACTTC
>TRBD1|-|TRBJ2-3|TRBV6-4|13
CASSVGGRDTQYF
TGTGCCAGCAGTGTAGGGGGCAGAGATACGCAGTATTTT
>-|-|TRBJ2-2|TRBV7-6|14
CASSLGHPHGELFF
TGTGCCAGCAGCTTAGGACACCCTCACGGGGAGCTGTTTTTT
>-|-|TRBJ1-1|TRBV18|15
CASSPPQGFHTEAFF
TGTGCCAGCTCACCACCACAGGGATTTCATACTGAAGCTTTCTTT
>TRBD1|-|TRBJ2-7|TRBV19|15
CASSWTGPDLDEQYF
TGTGCCAGTAGTTGGACAGGACCAGACCTAGACGAGCAGTACTTC
>TRBD1|-|TRBJ1-1|TRBV7-9|15
CASSSRDSMNTEAFF
TGTGCCAGCAGCTCCCGGGACAGCATGAACACTGAAGCTTTCTTT
>TRBD1|few|TRBJ2-6|TRBV5-4|16
CASSYGQGLGANVLTF
TGTGCCAGCAGCTACGGACAGGGCCTTGGGGCCAACGTCCTGACTTTC
>TRBD1|-|TRBJ2-5|TRBV25-1|18
CASSELTGMGTQGETQYF
TGTGCCAGCAGTGAGCTGACAGGGATGGGAACCCAGGGGGAGACCCAGTACTTC
>-|-|TRBJ1-5|TRBV28|14
CASRGSWGNQPQHF
TGTGCCAGCAGAGGGAGTTGGGGCAATCAGCCCCAGCATTTT
>TRBD1|-|TRBJ2-5|TRBV7-9|14
CASSLGQAGETQYF
TGTGCCAGCAGCCTCGGACAGGCCGGGGAGACCCAGTACTTC
>TRBD2|-|TRBJ2-3|TRBV9|16
CASSVELAVSTDTQYF
TGTGCCAGCAGCGTAGAACTAGCGGTAAGCACAGATACGCAGTATTTT
>TRBD1|few|TRBJ1-1|TRBV6-1|13
CASREGAQTEAFF
TGTGCCAGCAGGGAGGGGGCGCAAACTGAAGCTTTCTTT